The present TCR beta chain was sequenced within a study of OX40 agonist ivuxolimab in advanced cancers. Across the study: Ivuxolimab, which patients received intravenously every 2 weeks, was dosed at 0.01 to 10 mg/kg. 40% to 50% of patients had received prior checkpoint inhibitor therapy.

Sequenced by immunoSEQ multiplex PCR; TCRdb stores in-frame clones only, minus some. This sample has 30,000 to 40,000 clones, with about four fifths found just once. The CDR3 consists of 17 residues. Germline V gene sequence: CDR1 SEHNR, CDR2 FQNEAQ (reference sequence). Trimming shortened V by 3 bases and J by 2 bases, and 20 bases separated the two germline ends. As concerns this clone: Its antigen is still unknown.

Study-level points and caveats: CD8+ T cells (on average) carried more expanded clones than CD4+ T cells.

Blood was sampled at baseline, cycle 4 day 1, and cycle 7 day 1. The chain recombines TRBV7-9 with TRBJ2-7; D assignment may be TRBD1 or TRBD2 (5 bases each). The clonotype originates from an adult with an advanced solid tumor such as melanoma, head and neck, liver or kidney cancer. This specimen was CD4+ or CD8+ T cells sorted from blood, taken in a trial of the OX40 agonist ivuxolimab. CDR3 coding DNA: TGTGCCAGCAGCTTGGGTGGGACCCAGGGCATGGCCTACGAGCAGTACTTC. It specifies CASSLGGTQGMAYEQYF.